The clone carrying this TCR beta chain was detected ten times or more. Arm-PCR of CDR3 regions and iRepertoire HTBI primers were the basis on which TCR beta libraries were built. Original data processing: Gene usage covered about 60 TRBV and 14 to 15 TRBJ segments. Each CDR3 protein gets one entry after TCRdb re-called the multiplex PCR reads with MiXCR. TCRdb's processing, not the authors', yielded these V and J calls. The sample holds 350,000 to 500,000 distinct CDR3 sequences, 21% seen once. The data derive from a study of regulatory T cells in long-lasting Graves disease. Study-wide context: Persistent cases were those of Graves' disease that involved over 5 years of antithyroid drugs with positive TSH receptor antibodies.

Time point: persistent/refractory GD, antithyroid drugs over 5 years with positive TRAb. The TCR library was made from RNA that had been extracted from PBMCs in TRIzol. Each patient gave approximately 9.6 milliliters of EDTA-anticoagulated peripheral blood. Trimming removed 6 bases at V and 0 bases at J, with 18 bases between. This CDR3 region has 17 residues. The receptor comes from a female donor with Graves disease. The chain carries TRBV12-3 or TRBV12-4 and TRBJ1-3; the D gene is possibly TRBD1 (5 bases). The specimen comprised peripheral blood mononuclear cells (PBMCs), sampled when the disease was refractory, from a patient treated with antithyroid drugs. The CDR3 sequence: CASSPGQPPFSGNTIYF. The CDR3 region has the DNA TGTGCCAGCAGCCCTGGACAACCTCCTTTCTCTGGAAACACCATATATTTT.